These T cell receptor beta chains were read from a single sample in a study of cytomegalovirus exposure and HLA in healthy donors. Only in-frame clones appear in the TCRdb table, and some are missing; sequencing was by immunoSEQ multiplex PCR. The table has about 95,000 clones, around 75% seen once. The sample consisted of PBMCs. The receptor source for this set is a man aged 18 to 30 in good health and CMV-seropositive. CDR3s include the opening cysteine and the closing phenylalanine or tryptophan. A D gene is named only where the DNA matches it firmly. Size values are once, few and many counts, or a class for expanded clones, and some rows have none.

D	size	V	J	DNA	CDR3
TRBD1	NA	TRBV6-5	TRBJ1-6	TGTGCCAGCAGTTTGAGGAACAGGGGGCAGAATTCACCCCTCCACTTT	CASSLRNRGQNSPLHF
TRBD1	NA	TRBV28	TRBJ1-1	TGTGCCAGCAGTCCAGGGGGCGCGGACACTGAAGCTTTCTTT	CASSPGGADTEAFF
TRBD1	NA	TRBV5-4	TRBJ1-1	TGTGCCAGCAGCTTGGGGGCCCCCGGGACAGTCCAGAACACTGAAGCTTTCTTT	CASSLGAPGTVQNTEAFF
NA	NA	TRBV6-5	TRBJ2-3	TGTGCCAGCAGTCGGGCCCCGAGGGGACAAGATACGCAGTATTTT	CASSRAPRGQDTQYF
TRBD1	NA	TRBV27	TRBJ1-5	TGTGCCAGCAGCCAAAGGACAGGGGTGAATCAGCCCCAGCATTTT	CASSQRTGVNQPQHF
NA	NA	TRBV6-5	TRBJ1-6	TGTGCCAGCGGTTACCAGGGAAAATCACCCCTCCACTTT	CASGYQGKSPLHF
NA	NA	TRBV19	TRBJ1-5	TGTGCCAGTAGTACCCTTCGCATGACGGAGGATCAGCCCCAGCATTTT	CASSTLRMTEDQPQHF
NA	NA	TRBV10-3	TRBJ1-2	TGTGCCATCAAAGGGAGTAACTATGGCTACACCTTC	CAIKGSNYGYTF
NA	NA	TRBV29-1	TRBJ2-7	TGCAGCGTTACGGACAGCCAATCCTCCTACGAGCAGTACTTC	CSVTDSQSSYEQYF
NA	few	TRBV6-6	TRBJ2-7	TGTGCCAGCAGTTACTCCTCCGACAGTTACGAGCAGTACTTC	CASSYSSDSYEQYF
TRBD1	NA	TRBV19	TRBJ1-2	TGTGCCAGTACCACTTGGGACAGGAACTATGGCTACACCTTC	CASTTWDRNYGYTF
NA	NA	TRBV29-1	TRBJ2-7	TGCAGCGTTACTTCGGGGTATTTCCACAAGCAGTACTTC	CSVTSGYFHKQYF
NA	few	TRBV6-5	TRBJ1-1	TGTGCCAGCAGTTACTCGTGGGCCACGAACACTGAAGCTTTCTTT	CASSYSWATNTEAFF
TRBD1	NA	TRBV2	TRBJ2-7	TGTGCCAGCAGGAGAGGGACAGAAAAGGACGAGCAGTACTTC	CASRRGTEKDEQYF
TRBD2	once	TRBV19	TRBJ2-1	TGTGCCAGTAGTATAATCCTTAGCGGGGGAGACAATGAGCAGTTCTTC	CASSIILSGGDNEQFF
TRBD1	NA	TRBV4-1	TRBJ1-5	TGCGCCAGCAGCCCCTGGACAGGGAAGATTAATCAGCCCCAGCATTTT	CASSPWTGKINQPQHF
TRBD1	NA	TRBV29-1	TRBJ1-2	TGCAGCGTCACCCTTGGGACAGGGGACGGCTATGGCTACACCTTC	CSVTLGTGDGYGYTF
TRBD2	few	TRBV5-1	TRBJ2-7	TGCGCCAGCAGCCATAGCGGGGGCCACTCCTACGAGCAGTACTTC	CASSHSGGHSYEQYF
NA	NA	TRBV27	TRBJ2-7	TGTGCCAGCAGTTTGTCTGGGGGGAACGAGCAGTACTTC	CASSLSGGNEQYF
NA	NA	TRBV4-1	TRBJ1-2	TGCGCCAGCAGCCAAGTGACAGGTCCTAACTATGGCTACACCTTC	CASSQVTGPNYGYTF
NA	NA	TRBV23-1	TRBJ1-4	TGCGCCAGCAGTCTTTTATGGGGGGATAGGGGATTGGGAGAGGAAAAACTGTTTTTT	CASSLLWGDRGLGEEKLFF
NA	NA	TRBV12-2	TRBJ1-2	TGTGCAAGTCGCTTAGCGTCAGGGGGTTTAGGCTATGGCTACACCTTC	CASRLASGGLGYGYTF
NA	many	TRBV5-3	TRBJ2-7	TGTGCCAGAAGCTTGATGAACAGATTCTACGAGCAGTACTTC	CARSLMNRFYEQYF
NA	NA	TRBV2	TRBJ2-5	TGTGCCAGCAGTGAAGAAGCAGGGGAGGAGACCCAGTACTTC	CASSEEAGEETQYF
NA	NA	TRBV7-6	TRBJ2-3	TGTGCCAGCAGGTCCGGGACACACACCCCGCAGTATTTT	CASRSGTHTPQYF
NA	NA	TRBV6-1	TRBJ1-1	TGTGCCAGCAGCACGGGGGGGAACACTGAAGCTTTCTTT	CASSTGGNTEAFF
TRBD2	once	TRBV9	TRBJ2-1	TGTGCCAGCAGCGCAGGGACTAGCGGCTGGTTCAATGAGCAGTTCTTC	CASSAGTSGWFNEQFF
TRBD2	NA	TRBV10-2	TRBJ2-7	TGCGCCAGCAGTGAGTCGCGGACTAGGGCCTACGAGCAGTACTTC	CASSESRTRAYEQYF
TRBD2	NA	TRBV28	TRBJ2-3	TGTGCCAGCAGCGTCCCGGGACTAGAAGATACGCAGTATTTT	CASSVPGLEDTQYF
NA	NA	TRBV25-1	TRBJ1-2	TGTGCCAGCAGTACCACAGGTCGGAACTATGGCTACACCTTC	CASSTTGRNYGYTF
NA	NA	TRBV27	TRBJ1-1	TGTGCCAGCTACCCCGCGCGGTCTAACATGAACACTGAAGCTTTCTTT	CASYPARSNMNTEAFF
TRBD2	NA	TRBV2	TRBJ2-7	TGTGCCAGCAGGGGAGTTGTGGGACTACGTTCCTACGAGCAGTACTTC	CASRGVVGLRSYEQYF
NA	NA	TRBV2	TRBJ2-3	TGTGCCAGCAGCTCTTGGGCAGGGTCGAAGGATACGCAGTATTTT	CASSSWAGSKDTQYF
NA	NA	TRBV2	TRBJ2-3	TGTGCCAGCACAGGAGATACGCAGTATTTT	CASTGDTQYF
TRBD1	NA	TRBV9	TRBJ1-3	TGTGCCAGCAGCGTCCGGGACAGGGCCATCTCTGGAAACACCATATATTTT	CASSVRDRAISGNTIYF
NA	once	TRBV29-1	TRBJ2-1	TGCAGCGCCCGGAGGCCACCCTACAATGAGCAGTTCTTC	CSARRPPYNEQFF
TRBD1	NA	TRBV2	TRBJ1-5	TGTGCCAGCGGCGACCCCCGGGACAGGGAACAGCCCCAGCATTTT	CASGDPRDREQPQHF
NA	NA	TRBV6-1	TRBJ1-4	TGTGCCAGCATGGACAGCTTCAATGAAAAACTGTTTTTT	CASMDSFNEKLFF
NA	few	TRBV6-4	TRBJ1-1	TGTGCCAGCAGTGACACGGACAAGAGAAGTGAAGCTTTCTTT	CASSDTDKRSEAFF
TRBD1	NA	TRBV5-6	TRBJ2-5	TGTGCCAGCAGCAGGGGACAGGGGGAGACCCAGTACTTC	CASSRGQGETQYF
NA	few	TRBV2	TRBJ2-5	TGTGCCAGCAGGGGCGCACAAGAGACCCAGTACTTC	CASRGAQETQYF
NA	NA	TRBV28	TRBJ2-5	TGTGCCAGCAGCCACGCACTAGCTTATCGAGGGGAGACCCAGTACTTC	CASSHALAYRGETQYF
TRBD2	NA	TRBV25-1	TRBJ2-6	TGTGCCAGCAGTGAAATGGGGGGGTCTGGGGCCAACGTCCTGACTTTC	CASSEMGGSGANVLTF